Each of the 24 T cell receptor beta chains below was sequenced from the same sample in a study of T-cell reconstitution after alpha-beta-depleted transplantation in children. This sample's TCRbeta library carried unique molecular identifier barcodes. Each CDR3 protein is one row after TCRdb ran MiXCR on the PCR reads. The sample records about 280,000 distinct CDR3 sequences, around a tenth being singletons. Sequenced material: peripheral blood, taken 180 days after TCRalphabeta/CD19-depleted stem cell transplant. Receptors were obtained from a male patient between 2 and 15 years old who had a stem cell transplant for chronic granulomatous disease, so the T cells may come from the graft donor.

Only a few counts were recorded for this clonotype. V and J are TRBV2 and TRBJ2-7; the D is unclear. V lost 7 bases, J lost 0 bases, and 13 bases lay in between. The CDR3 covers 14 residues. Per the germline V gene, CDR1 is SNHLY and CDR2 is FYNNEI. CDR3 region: CASMSGLFSYEQYF. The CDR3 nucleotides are TGTGCCAGCATGTCGGGTCTCTTCTCCTACGAGCAGTACTTC. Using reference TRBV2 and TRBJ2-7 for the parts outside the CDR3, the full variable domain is EPEVTQTPSHQVTQMGQEVILRCVPISNHLYFYWYRQILGQKVEFLVSFYNNEISEKSEIFDDQFSVERPDGSNFTLKIRSTKLEDSAMYFCASMSGLFSYEQYFGPGTRLTVT.

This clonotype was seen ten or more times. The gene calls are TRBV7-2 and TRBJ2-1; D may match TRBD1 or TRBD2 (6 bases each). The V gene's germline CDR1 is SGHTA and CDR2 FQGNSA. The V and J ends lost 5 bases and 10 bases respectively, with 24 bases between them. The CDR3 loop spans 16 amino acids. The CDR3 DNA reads TGTGCCAGCAGCCCAGTAGGGGGGTCCCCCGCGTCGGAGCAGTTCTTC. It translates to CASSPVGGSPASEQFF. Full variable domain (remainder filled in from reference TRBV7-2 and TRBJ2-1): GAGVSQSPSNKVTEKGKDVELRCDPISGHTALYWYRQSLGQGLEFLIYFQGNSAPDKSGLPSDRFSAERTGGSVSTLTIQRTQQEDSAVYLCASSPVGGSPASEQFFGPGTRLTVL.

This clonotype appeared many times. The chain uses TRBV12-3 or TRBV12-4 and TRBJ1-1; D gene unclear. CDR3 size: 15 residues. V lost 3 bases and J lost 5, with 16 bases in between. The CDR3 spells CASSFPSDGGTEAFF. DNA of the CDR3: TGTGCCAGCAGTTTTCCCTCGGACGGCGGGACTGAAGCTTTCTTT.

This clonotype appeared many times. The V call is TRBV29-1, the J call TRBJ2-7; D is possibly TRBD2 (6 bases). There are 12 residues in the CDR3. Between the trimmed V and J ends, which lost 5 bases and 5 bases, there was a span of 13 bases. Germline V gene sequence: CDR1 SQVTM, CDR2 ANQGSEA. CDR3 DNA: TGCAGCGTTACCTGGGGGGTTGACGAGCAGTACTTC. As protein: CSVTWGVDEQYF.

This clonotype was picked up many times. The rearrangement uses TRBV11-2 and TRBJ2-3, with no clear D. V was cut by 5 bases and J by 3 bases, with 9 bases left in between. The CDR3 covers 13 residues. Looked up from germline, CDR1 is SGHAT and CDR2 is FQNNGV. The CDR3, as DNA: TGTGCCAGCAGCCCCATAATGACAGATACGCAGTATTTT. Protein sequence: CASSPIMTDTQYF.

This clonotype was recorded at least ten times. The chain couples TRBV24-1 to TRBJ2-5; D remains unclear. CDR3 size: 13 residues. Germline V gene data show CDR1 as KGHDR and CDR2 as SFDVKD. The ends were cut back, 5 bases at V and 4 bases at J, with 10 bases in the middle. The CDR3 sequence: CATSVRGRETQYF. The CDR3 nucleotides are TGTGCCACCAGTGTACGAGGAAGAGAGACCCAGTACTTC.

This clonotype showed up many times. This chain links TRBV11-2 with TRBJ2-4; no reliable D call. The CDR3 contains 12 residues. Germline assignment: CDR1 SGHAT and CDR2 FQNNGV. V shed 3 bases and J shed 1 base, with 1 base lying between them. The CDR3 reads CASSFAKNIQYF. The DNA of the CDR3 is TGTGCCAGCAGCTTTGCCAAAAACATTCAGTACTTC. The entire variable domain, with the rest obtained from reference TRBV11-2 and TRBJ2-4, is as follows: EAGVAQSPRYKIIEKRQSVAFWCNPISGHATLYWYQQILGQGPKLLIQFQNNGVVDDSQLPKDRFSAERLKGVDSTLKIQPAKLEDSAVYLCASSFAKNIQYFGAGTRLSVL.

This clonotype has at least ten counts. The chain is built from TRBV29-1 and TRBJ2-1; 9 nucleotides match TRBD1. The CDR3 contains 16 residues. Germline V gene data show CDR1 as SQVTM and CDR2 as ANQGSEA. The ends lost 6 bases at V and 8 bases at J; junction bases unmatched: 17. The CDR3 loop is CSVTGQGGLERYEQFF. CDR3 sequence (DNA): TGCAGCGTGACGGGACAGGGCGGACTAGAGAGATATGAGCAGTTCTTC.

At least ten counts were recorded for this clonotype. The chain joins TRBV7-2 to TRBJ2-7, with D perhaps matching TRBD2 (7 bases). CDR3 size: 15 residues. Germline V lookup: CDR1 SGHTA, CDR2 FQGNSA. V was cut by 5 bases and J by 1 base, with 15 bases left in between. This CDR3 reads CASSAPRGGSYEQYF. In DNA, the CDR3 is TGTGCCAGCAGCGCACCCAGGGGAGGGTCCTACGAGCAGTACTTC.

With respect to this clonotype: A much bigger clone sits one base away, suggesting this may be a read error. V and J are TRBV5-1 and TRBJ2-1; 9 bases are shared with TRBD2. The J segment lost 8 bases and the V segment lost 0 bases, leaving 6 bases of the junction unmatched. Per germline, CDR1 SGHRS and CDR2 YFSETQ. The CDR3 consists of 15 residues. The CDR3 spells CASSLAGIAGDEQFF. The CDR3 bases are TGCGCCAGCAGCTTGGCGGGAATAGCGGGGGATGAGCAGTTCTTC.

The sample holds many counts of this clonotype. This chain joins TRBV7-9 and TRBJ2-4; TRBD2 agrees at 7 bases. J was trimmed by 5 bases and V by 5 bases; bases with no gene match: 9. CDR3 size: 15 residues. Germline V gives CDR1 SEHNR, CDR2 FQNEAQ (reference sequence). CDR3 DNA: TGTGCCAGCAGCCCACCGGGAGGTCGAGAAAACATTCAGTACTTC. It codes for CASSPPGGRENIQYF. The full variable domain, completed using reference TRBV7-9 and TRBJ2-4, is DTGVSQNPRHKITKRGQNVTFRCDPISEHNRLYWYRQTLGQGPEFLTYFQNEAQLEKSRLLSDRFSAERPKGSFSTLEIQRTEQGDSAMYLCASSPPGGRENIQYFGAGTRLSVL.

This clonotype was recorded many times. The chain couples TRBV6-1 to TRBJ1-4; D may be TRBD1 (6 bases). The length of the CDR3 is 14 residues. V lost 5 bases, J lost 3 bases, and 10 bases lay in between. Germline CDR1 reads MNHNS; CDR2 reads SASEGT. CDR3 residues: CASSTGSPNEKLFF. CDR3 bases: TGTGCCAGCAGTACAGGGTCCCCTAATGAAAAACTGTTTTTT.

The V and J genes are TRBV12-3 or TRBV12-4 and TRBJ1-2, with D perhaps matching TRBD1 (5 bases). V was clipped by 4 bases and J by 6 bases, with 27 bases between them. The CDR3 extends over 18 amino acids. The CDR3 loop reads CASSYTLGGTAVRDGYTF. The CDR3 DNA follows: TGTGCCAGCAGTTACACCCTCGGGGGAACCGCCGTCAGGGATGGCTACACCTTC.

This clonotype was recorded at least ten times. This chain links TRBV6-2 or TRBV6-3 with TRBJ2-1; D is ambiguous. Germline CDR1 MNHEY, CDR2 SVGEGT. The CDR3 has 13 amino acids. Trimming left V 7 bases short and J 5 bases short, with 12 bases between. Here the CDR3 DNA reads TGTGCCAGCACCGCTACAGAAAACAATGAGCAGTTCTTC. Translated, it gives CASTATENNEQFF.

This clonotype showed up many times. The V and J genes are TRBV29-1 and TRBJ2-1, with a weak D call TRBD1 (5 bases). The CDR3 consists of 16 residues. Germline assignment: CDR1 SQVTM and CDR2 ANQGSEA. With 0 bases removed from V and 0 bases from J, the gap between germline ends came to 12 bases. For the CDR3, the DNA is TGCAGCGTTGAAGAAATGTGGGGCACCTCCTACAATGAGCAGTTCTTC. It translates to CSVEEMWGTSYNEQFF.

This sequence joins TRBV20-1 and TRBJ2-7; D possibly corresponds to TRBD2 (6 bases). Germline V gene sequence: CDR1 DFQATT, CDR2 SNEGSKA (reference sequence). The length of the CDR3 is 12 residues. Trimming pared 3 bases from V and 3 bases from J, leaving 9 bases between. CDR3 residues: CSASGSNYEQYF. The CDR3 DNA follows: TGCAGTGCTAGCGGGAGTAACTACGAGCAGTACTTC.

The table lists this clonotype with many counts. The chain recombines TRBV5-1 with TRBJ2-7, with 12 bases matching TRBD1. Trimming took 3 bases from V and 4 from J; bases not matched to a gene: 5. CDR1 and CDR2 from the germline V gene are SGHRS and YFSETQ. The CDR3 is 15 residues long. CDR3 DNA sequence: TGCGCCAGCAGCTCCGGGACAGGGGGCGCATACGAGCAGTACTTC. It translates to CASSSGTGGAYEQYF.

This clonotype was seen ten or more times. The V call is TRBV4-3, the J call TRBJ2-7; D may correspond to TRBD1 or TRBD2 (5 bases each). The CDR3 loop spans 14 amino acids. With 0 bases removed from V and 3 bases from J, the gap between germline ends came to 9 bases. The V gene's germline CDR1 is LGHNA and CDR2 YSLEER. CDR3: CASSQDRGNYEQYF. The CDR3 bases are TGCGCCAGCAGCCAAGACCGGGGCAACTACGAGCAGTACTTC.

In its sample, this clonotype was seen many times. The DNA of the CDR3 is TGCGCCAGCAGCTTGTCCAGGGATCAGCCCCAGCATTTT. Its translation: CASSLSRDQPQHF. This rearrangement joins TRBV5-1 to TRBJ1-5; weak D call: TRBD1 (5 bases). The CDR3 is 13 amino acids. Germline-derived CDR1 and CDR2 are SGHRS and YFSETQ. With 1 base removed from V and 5 bases from J, the gap between germline ends came to 7 bases.

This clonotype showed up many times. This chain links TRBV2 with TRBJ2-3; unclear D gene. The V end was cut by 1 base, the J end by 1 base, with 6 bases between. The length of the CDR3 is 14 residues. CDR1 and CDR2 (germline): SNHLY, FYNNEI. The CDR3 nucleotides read TGTGCCAGCAGTGAAGTAGGCCGCACAGATACGCAGTATTTT. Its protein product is CASSEVGRTDTQYF.

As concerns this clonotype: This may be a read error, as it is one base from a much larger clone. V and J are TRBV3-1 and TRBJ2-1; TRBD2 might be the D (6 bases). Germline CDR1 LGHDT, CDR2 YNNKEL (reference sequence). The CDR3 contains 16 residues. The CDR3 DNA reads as TGTGCCAGCAGCTCCACTCCCGGGAGCTCCTACAATGAGCAGTTATTC. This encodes CASSSTPGSSYNEQLF.

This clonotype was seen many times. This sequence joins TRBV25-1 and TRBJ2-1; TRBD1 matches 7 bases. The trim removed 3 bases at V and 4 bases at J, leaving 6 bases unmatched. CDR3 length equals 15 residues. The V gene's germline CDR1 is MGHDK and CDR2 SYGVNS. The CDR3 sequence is CASSEGTADYNEQFF. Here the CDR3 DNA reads TGTGCCAGCAGTGAGGGGACAGCAGATTACAATGAGCAGTTCTTC. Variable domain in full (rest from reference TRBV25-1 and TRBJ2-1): EADIYQTPRYLVIGTGKKITLECSQTMGHDKMYWYQQDPGMELHLIHYSYGVNSTEKGDLSSESTVSRIRTEHFPLTLESARPSHTSQYLCASSEGTADYNEQFFGPGTRLTVL.

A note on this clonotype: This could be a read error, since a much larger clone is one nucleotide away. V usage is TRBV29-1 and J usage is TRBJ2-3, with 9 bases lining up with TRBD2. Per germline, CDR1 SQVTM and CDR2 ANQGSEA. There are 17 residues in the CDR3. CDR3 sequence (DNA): TGCAGCGTTGATTCCAGTAGCGGGAGAACTAGCACAGATACGCAGTTTTTT. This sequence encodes CSVDSSSGRTSTDTQFF.

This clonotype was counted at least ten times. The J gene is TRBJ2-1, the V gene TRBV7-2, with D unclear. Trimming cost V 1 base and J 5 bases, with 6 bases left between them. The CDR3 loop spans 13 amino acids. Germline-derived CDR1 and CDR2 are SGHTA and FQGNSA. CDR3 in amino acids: CASSLVFHNEQFF. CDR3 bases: TGTGCCAGCAGCTTAGTTTTCCACAATGAGCAGTTCTTC.